This passage covers 30 T cell receptor beta chains from one sample sequenced in a study of shared clonotypes between healthy human individuals. Data came from immunoSEQ multiplex PCR; TCRdb stores just in-frame clones and leaves some out. This sample yields roughly 2.5 million clones, of which approximately 92% are seen a single time; 0.11% to 0.15% belongs to the top ten. The sequencing input was naive CD4+ T cells sorted from blood. This sample's subset: CD45RA+ positively selected. All receptors come from a man aged 18 to 35 in good health.

The chain recombines TRBV30 with TRBJ2-7; 7 bases are shared with TRBD2. The CDR3 has 14 residues. J lost 1 base, V lost 3 bases, and 6 bases had no gene match. CDR1 is GTSNPN, CDR2 SVGIG, per germline (reference sequence). Written as DNA, the CDR3 is TGTGCCTGGAGAAGTGCCGGGGGGTCCTACGAGCAGTACTTC. Translated, it gives CAWRSAGGSYEQYF.

The chain recombines TRBV9 with TRBJ2-7; no firm D call. Germline lookup yields CDR1 SGDLS and CDR2 YYNGEE. The V end lost 4 bases, the J end lost 2 bases, and 10 bases lay between the germline ends. CDR3 length equals 13 residues. CDR3 region: CASSSDGTYEQYF. In DNA, the CDR3 is TGTGCCAGCAGCTCGGACGGTACCTACGAGCAGTACTTC. The full variable domain, in which reference TRBV9 and TRBJ2-7 provide the parts outside the CDR3, is DSGVTQTPKHLITATGQRVTLRCSPRSGDLSVYWYQQSLDQGLQFLIQYYNGEERAKGNILERFSAQQFPDLHSELNLSSLELGDSALYFCASSSDGTYEQYFGPGTRLTVT.

This sequence joins TRBV10-3 and TRBJ2-7; D might be TRBD2 (7 bases). V lost 10 bases, J lost 5 bases, and 15 bases lay in between. This CDR3 spans 12 amino acids. Germline lookup yields CDR1 ENHRY and CDR2 SYGVKD. The CDR3 DNA sequence: TGTGCCACCGGGGAGGGGGGCGACGAGCAGTACTTC. This translates into CATGEGGDEQYF.

This CDR3 reads CASRRTYSGRNEQFF. CDR3 DNA sequence: TGTGCCAGCAGGCGAACCTATTCGGGGCGCAATGAGCAGTTCTTC. This rearrangement joins TRBV6-1 to TRBJ2-1; either TRBD1 or TRBD2 may supply D (5 bases each). The CDR3 has 15 residues. The germline V gene has CDR1 MNHNS and CDR2 SASEGT. V was trimmed by 6 bases and J by 6 bases, leaving 18 bases between them.

This chain uses TRBV5-1 with TRBJ2-5, with D unclear. The CDR3 totals 13 residues. Germline values: CDR1 SGHRS, CDR2 YFSETQ. V was shortened by 2 bases and J by 0 bases, with 5 bases between the two germline ends. CDR3 nucleotide sequence: TGCGCCAGCAGCTTCTACAACCAAGAGACCCAGTACTTC. It codes for CASSFYNQETQYF. Full variable domain (missing parts from reference TRBV5-1 and TRBJ2-5): KAGVTQTPRYLIKTRGQQVTLSCSPISGHRSVSWYQQTPGQGLQFLFEYFSETQRNKGNFPGRFSGRQFSNSRSEMNVSTLELGDSALYLCASSFYNQETQYFGPGTRLLVL.

The chain is built from TRBV10-3 and TRBJ1-5; 7 bases align to TRBD1. CDR1 is ENHRY, CDR2 SYGVKD, per germline. V shed 4 bases and J 4 bases; nucleotides not matched to a gene: 13. The CDR3 loop spans 17 amino acids. CDR3 DNA sequence: TGTGCCATCAGTGTAGGATTGGCGTCAGGGGGAAATCAGCCCCAGCATTTT. This sequence encodes CAISVGLASGGNQPQHF.

V is TRBV7-9 and J is TRBJ2-3; D is undetermined. V dropped 5 bases and J dropped 4 bases, with 13 bases sitting between them. This CDR3 has 14 amino acids. Looked up from germline, CDR1 is SEHNR and CDR2 is FQNEAQ (reference sequence). In DNA, the CDR3 is TGTGCCAGCAGCCCTGCAACCCTAGCAGATACGCAGTATTTT. Residues: CASSPATLADTQYF.

The gene calls are TRBV2 and TRBJ2-7; D possibly corresponds to TRBD2 (5 bases). There are 15 residues in the CDR3. Germline assignment: CDR1 SNHLY and CDR2 FYNNEI. Deletions cut 9 bases from V and 7 bases from J, with 25 bases between. CDR3 in amino acids: CASRGPTVIAGEQYF. The DNA for the CDR3 is TGTGCCAGTCGGGGTCCCACGGTTATCGCTGGAGAGCAGTACTTC.

The V gene is TRBV6-6, the J gene TRBJ1-2, with TRBD1 matching over 10 bases. CDR1 is MNHNY and CDR2 is SVGAGI in the germline V gene (reference sequence). The CDR3 is 14 amino acids. Trimming took 7 bases from V and 8 from J; bases not matched to a gene: 10. CDR3 loop: CASNPGDRGGGYTF. The CDR3 nucleotides read TGTGCCAGCAACCCTGGGGACAGGGGAGGAGGCTACACCTTC.

This clone was recorded once. The chain uses TRBV29-1 and TRBJ2-7; 11 nucleotides agree with TRBD2. Germline-derived CDR1 and CDR2 are SQVTM and ANQGSEA. This CDR3 is built from 14 residues. J gave up 2 bases and V 7 bases, and 7 bases lay outside the gene matches. CDR3 sequence reads: CSANSGRAPYEQYF. The DNA for the CDR3 is TGCAGCGCAAATAGCGGGAGGGCCCCCTACGAGCAGTACTTC.

CDR3 nucleotide sequence: TGCGCCAGCAGCCAACTAGGACAGGTTAATGAAAAACTGTTTTTT. Its translation is CASSQLGQVNEKLFF. The V and J genes are TRBV4-1 and TRBJ1-4; 7 nucleotides agree with TRBD1. The CDR3 length is 15 residues. With 2 bases clipped from V and 4 bases from J, the junction kept 4 bases outside the gene matches. The germline V gene encodes CDR1 MGHRA and CDR2 YSYEKL.

The CDR3 sequence is CASSEITGTSGIDCTDTQYF. The CDR3, as DNA: TGTGCCAGCAGTGAGATCACCGGGACTAGCGGGATTGATTGTACAGATACGCAGTATTTT. V gene TRBV6-4 combines with J gene TRBJ2-3; TRBD2 aligns across 13 bases. V shed 3 bases, J shed 3 bases, and the junction held 15 bases outside the gene matches. This CDR3 has 20 amino acids. Looked up from germline, CDR1 is MRHNA and CDR2 is SNTAGT.

This chain links TRBV4-1 with TRBJ2-3; perhaps TRBD2 as D (6 bases). Germline lookup yields CDR1 MGHRA and CDR2 YSYEKL. V lost 1 base to trimming and J lost 3 bases, with 17 bases between them. The CDR3 contains 17 residues. CDR3 sequence reads: CASSQGDNSGRTDTQYF. The CDR3 bases are TGCGCCAGCAGCCAAGGTGATAATAGCGGAAGGACAGATACGCAGTATTTT.

The chain carries TRBV28 and TRBJ2-7, with 12 bases identical to TRBD1. Germline V gives CDR1 MDHEN, CDR2 SYDVKM. The CDR3 has 14 residues. After removal of 8 bases from V and 4 bases from J, the junction contained 6 bases not matched to a gene. CDR3 region: CASLGTGGQYEQYF. Written as DNA, the CDR3 is TGTGCCAGCTTGGGGACAGGGGGCCAGTACGAGCAGTACTTC.

This chain joins TRBV10-3 and TRBJ2-3, with a possible D match to TRBD1 (6 bases). The CDR3 is 14 residues long. From germline, CDR1 is ENHRY and CDR2 SYGVKD. V shed 7 bases and J shed 2 bases, with 13 bases lying between them. The CDR3 DNA follows: TGTGCCATCAATACAGACAGGACCACAGATACGCAGTATTTT. Translated: CAINTDRTTDTQYF.

The V call is TRBV21-1, the J call TRBJ2-7; TRBD2, the table's D call, lacks a check against the DNA. TRBV21-1 constitutes a pseudogene. This CDR3 comprises 16 residues. In DNA, the CDR3 is TGTGCCAGCAGCAAAAAGAGGCTTAGCGGGAACTACGAGCAGTACTTC. Protein sequence: CASSKKRLSGNYEQYF.

The genes are TRBV6-5 and TRBJ1-2; unclear D gene. Germline V gene data show CDR1 as MNHEY and CDR2 as SVGAGI. V lost 5 bases and J 8 bases, leaving 9 bases between the germline ends. This CDR3 contains 11 residues. CDR3 in amino acids: CASSEKGGYTF. The CDR3 DNA is TGTGCCAGCAGTGAAAAGGGAGGCTACACCTTC.

In this sample, this clone turned up a few times. The chain is built from TRBV5-1 and TRBJ1-1; D unresolved. The CDR3 totals 14 residues. Germline V gene lookup returns CDR1 SGHRS and CDR2 YFSETQ. V lost 2 bases and J 1 base, leaving 9 bases between the germline ends. CDR3 amino acids: CASSLVSRNTEAFF. The CDR3 bases are TGCGCCAGCAGCTTAGTTAGCAGGAACACTGAAGCTTTCTTT.

The J gene is TRBJ2-2, the V gene TRBV10-3; tentative D call: TRBD1 (6 bases). CDR1 and CDR2 (germline): ENHRY, SYGVKD. V was trimmed by 11 bases and J by 6 bases, leaving 13 bases between them. The CDR3 runs 12 residues. The CDR3 sequence: CAPRGHAGELFF. The CDR3 nucleotides read TGTGCCCCCAGGGGCCACGCCGGGGAGCTGTTTTTT.

The chain links TRBV6-5 to TRBJ1-1, with unresolved D. CDR1 MNHEY and CDR2 SVGAGI come from the germline V gene. The CDR3 consists of 14 residues. The germline V and J ends were trimmed by 7 bases and 0 bases, with 12 bases remaining between them. The CDR3 loop reads CASNSPHMNTEAFF. CDR3 nucleotides: TGTGCCAGCAACAGTCCGCATATGAACACTGAAGCTTTCTTT.

The rearrangement joins TRBV5-8 to TRBJ1-5; perhaps TRBD1 as D (5 bases). There are 14 residues in the CDR3. Germline CDR1 and CDR2: SGHTS and YDEGEE. Trimming removed 4 bases from V and 6 bases from J, with 14 bases in between. This CDR3 is CASSPQRGPQPQHF. The CDR3 bases are TGTGCCAGCAGCCCGCAAAGGGGTCCTCAGCCCCAGCATTTT.

The J gene is TRBJ2-5, the V gene TRBV5-4, with 9 bases fitting TRBD1. This CDR3 is 14 amino acids long. Germline V CDR1 and CDR2: SGHNT, YYREEE (reference sequence). The J segment lost 2 bases and the V segment lost 4 bases, leaving 3 bases of the junction unmatched. In nucleotides, the CDR3 is TGTGCCAGCAGCCGCGGACAGGGGCAAGAGACCCAGTACTTC. Its translation: CASSRGQGQETQYF.

The chain is built from TRBV23-1 and TRBJ2-2; the match to TRBD2 covers 14 bases. TRBV23-1 belongs to the ORF category, with a function that is uncertain. J was trimmed by 1 base and V by 6 bases; bases with no gene match: 10. This CDR3 spans 19 amino acids. The CDR3 nucleotides read TGCGCCAGCAGCAAAAGACCGGGACTAGCGGGGGTGAACACCGGGGAGCTGTTTTTT. Protein sequence: CASSKRPGLAGVNTGELFF.

The chain is built from TRBV7-8 and TRBJ1-6, with 8 bases that match TRBD1. This CDR3 is built from 16 residues. V dropped 5 bases and J dropped 2; count of bases not matched to a gene: 5. In germline, CDR1 is SGHVS, CDR2 FQNEAQ. This CDR3 reads CASSQDRAPYNSPLHF. For the CDR3, the DNA is TGTGCCAGCAGCCAGGACAGGGCTCCCTATAATTCACCCCTCCACTTT. The whole variable domain, remainder taken from reference TRBV7-8 and TRBJ1-6, is GAGVSQSPRYKVAKRGQDVALRCDPISGHVSLFWYQQALGQGPEFLTYFQNEAQLDKSGLPSDRFFAERPEGSVSTLKIQRTQQEDSAVYLCASSQDRAPYNSPLHFGNGTRLTVT.

The V gene is TRBV28, the J gene TRBJ2-1; 8 bases are shared with TRBD1. Per the germline V gene, CDR1 is MDHEN and CDR2 is SYDVKM. V lost 5 bases and J lost 4; bases outside the gene matches: 7. This CDR3 is 15 amino acids long. The CDR3 loop reads CASSRSGGAYNEQFF. CDR3 nucleotide sequence: TGTGCCAGCAGTCGCTCAGGGGGCGCGTACAATGAGCAGTTCTTC. The whole variable domain, filled in from reference TRBV28 and TRBJ2-1, reads DVKVTQSSRYLVKRTGEKVFLECVQDMDHENMFWYRQDPGLGLRLIYFSYDVKMKEKGDIPEGYSVSREKKERFSLILESASTNQTSMYLCASSRSGGAYNEQFFGPGTRLTVL.

For the CDR3, the DNA is TGTGCCTGGAGAAACCCGCGTTCGAGTTCACTTTACAATGAGCAGTTCTTC. Translated: CAWRNPRSSSLYNEQFF. The rearrangement joins TRBV30 to TRBJ2-1; no definite D call. The CDR3 totals 17 residues. Trimming shortened V by 3 bases and J by 4 bases, and 22 bases separated the two germline ends. Germline V gene sequence: CDR1 GTSNPN, CDR2 SVGIG (reference sequence).

The chain employs TRBV30 and TRBJ2-1; D is perhaps TRBD2 (7 bases). Trimming shortened V by 4 bases and J by 0 bases, and 16 bases separated the two germline ends. This CDR3 comprises 16 residues. Germline CDR1 reads GTSNPN; CDR2 reads SVGIG (reference sequence). CDR3 in DNA: TGTGCCTGGACCCGAAGGGGGGGAATCTCCTACAATGAGCAGTTCTTC. Translating it yields CAWTRRGGISYNEQFF. Full variable domain (remainder filled in from reference TRBV30 and TRBJ2-1): SQTIHQWPATLVQPVGSPLSLECTVEGTSNPNLYWYRQAAGRGLQLLFYSVGIGQISSEVPQNLSASRPQDRQFILSSKKLLLSDSGFYLCAWTRRGGISYNEQFFGPGTRLTVL.

The chain links TRBV18 to TRBJ2-3; a weak D match, TRBD2 (6 bases). V was trimmed by 2 bases and J by 0 bases, leaving 9 bases between them. Germline values: CDR1 KGHSH, CDR2 LQKENI. This CDR3 comprises 15 residues. The CDR3 nucleotides read TGTGCCAGCTCACCAAGGGAGGAAAGCACAGATACGCAGTATTTT. Encoded protein: CASSPREESTDTQYF.

As to this clone: Additional DNA sequences in this sample encode the identical CDR3. CDR3 nucleotide sequence: TGTGCCAGCAGTGAAGCCCGTGGAGAGACCCAGTACTTC. It is translated as CASSEARGETQYF. This chain joins TRBV6-1 and TRBJ2-5; no clear D. The germline gives CDR1 MNHNS, CDR2 SASEGT. Trimming pared 0 bases from V and 4 bases from J, leaving 6 bases between. The CDR3 spans 13 residues.

The V and J genes are TRBV30 and TRBJ1-1, with no clear D. CDR1 and CDR2 (germline): GTSNPN, SVGIG (reference sequence). The CDR3 contains 13 residues. Trimming took 2 bases from V and 4 from J, leaving 11 bases between them. CDR3 DNA: TGTGCCTGGAGTTCGAGAAGAGCCACTGAAGCTTTCTTT. This translates into CAWSSRRATEAFF.